The rows below give T cell receptor beta chains drawn from one sample of a study of glioma-infiltrating T cells after dendritic cell vaccination. Sequencing was performed with immunoSEQ multiplex PCR; in TCRdb, only in-frame clones are kept and a portion is missing. The table records fewer than 30,000 clones, 85% to 90% of them present only once. The sample here was blood, taken after dendritic cell vaccination. These receptors were obtained from a human donor with glioblastoma. Both conserved end residues are part of each CDR3. The order of the fields is V gene, clone size, D gene, J gene, CDR3 protein, CDR3 DNA. The D gene is left open where the match is weak. The size field is filled for only some rows; it gives once, few, many or a size class.

V gene: TRBV5-4; clone size: once; D gene: -; J gene: TRBJ2-5; CDR3 protein: CASSFRGIQETQYF; CDR3 DNA: TGTGCCAGCAGCTTTCGGGGGATCCAAGAGACCCAGTACTTC
V gene: TRBV12-5; clone size: -; D gene: -; J gene: TRBJ2-7; CDR3 protein: CASGLVLSRTAIEQYF; CDR3 DNA: TGTGCTAGTGGTTTGGTACTTTCCAGGACAGCTATCGAGCAGTACTTC
V gene: TRBV5-1; clone size: -; D gene: -; J gene: TRBJ2-5; CDR3 protein: CASSFRGSEETQYF; CDR3 DNA: TGCGCCAGCAGCTTTAGGGGGAGCGAAGAGACCCAGTACTTC
V gene: TRBV5-4; clone size: -; D gene: -; J gene: TRBJ2-1; CDR3 protein: CASSPRGLTYNEQFF; CDR3 DNA: TGTGCCAGCAGCCCCAGGGGACTAACCTACAATGAGCAGTTCTTC
V gene: TRBV11-2; clone size: once; D gene: TRBD2; J gene: TRBJ2-5; CDR3 protein: CASRRLAGGNRVQETQYF; CDR3 DNA: TGTGCCAGCAGGAGACTAGCGGGGGGGAACAGGGTCCAAGAGACCCAGTACTTC
V gene: TRBV14; clone size: -; D gene: -; J gene: TRBJ2-2; CDR3 protein: CASSQLRNTGELFF; CDR3 DNA: TGTGCCAGCAGCCAACTCCGGAACACCGGGGAGCTGTTTTTT
V gene: TRBV2; clone size: -; D gene: -; J gene: TRBJ2-2; CDR3 protein: CASSAQATGELFF; CDR3 DNA: TGTGCCAGCAGTGCCCAAGCTACCGGGGAGCTGTTTTTT
V gene: TRBV19; clone size: -; D gene: -; J gene: TRBJ1-3; CDR3 protein: CASTQGTSSGNTIYF; CDR3 DNA: TGTGCCAGTACCCAGGGAACAAGCTCTGGAAACACCATATATTTT
V gene: TRBV19; clone size: -; D gene: -; J gene: TRBJ1-6; CDR3 protein: CASMVGPPYNSPLHF; CDR3 DNA: TGTGCCAGTATGGTGGGGCCCCCCTATAATTCACCCCTCCACTTT
V gene: TRBV6-5; clone size: once; D gene: -; J gene: TRBJ1-1; CDR3 protein: CASRVRGTEAFF; CDR3 DNA: TGTGCCAGCAGAGTGAGAGGGACTGAAGCTTTCTTT
V gene: TRBV2; clone size: -; D gene: TRBD2; J gene: TRBJ2-7; CDR3 protein: CASQGLAGTSYEQYF; CDR3 DNA: TGTGCCAGCCAAGGACTAGCGGGGACCTCCTACGAGCAGTACTTC
V gene: TRBV11-3; clone size: -; D gene: -; J gene: TRBJ2-5; CDR3 protein: CASSPGVTIQETQYF; CDR3 DNA: TGTGCCAGCAGCCCGGGGGTGACTATCCAAGAGACCCAGTACTTC
V gene: TRBV29-1; clone size: -; D gene: -; J gene: TRBJ2-7; CDR3 protein: CSVFNSPYEQYF; CDR3 DNA: TGCAGCGTTTTTAACTCACCCTACGAGCAGTACTTC
V gene: TRBV4-1; clone size: -; D gene: -; J gene: TRBJ1-6; CDR3 protein: CASSQVGPYSPLHF; CDR3 DNA: TGCGCCAGCAGCCAAGTTGGGCCTTATTCACCCCTCCACTTT
V gene: TRBV11-2; clone size: -; D gene: TRBD1; J gene: TRBJ1-2; CDR3 protein: CASSPDRGRYGYTF; CDR3 DNA: TGTGCCAGCAGCCCTGACAGGGGGAGGTATGGCTACACCTTC
V gene: TRBV11-2; clone size: -; D gene: -; J gene: TRBJ1-6; CDR3 protein: CASTLNRGNNSPLHF; CDR3 DNA: TGTGCCAGCACCCTAAATAGGGGGAATAATTCCCCCCTCCACTTT
V gene: TRBV29-1; clone size: -; D gene: TRBD1; J gene: TRBJ1-1; CDR3 protein: CSLSRGQRNTEAFF; CDR3 DNA: TGCAGCCTATCGAGGGGACAGAGGAACACTGAAGCTTTCTTT
V gene: TRBV2; clone size: -; D gene: -; J gene: TRBJ1-4; CDR3 protein: CASKIRGTNEKLFF; CDR3 DNA: TGTGCCAGCAAGATTAGGGGAACTAATGAAAAACTGTTTTTT
V gene: TRBV6-4; clone size: -; D gene: TRBD1; J gene: TRBJ2-1; CDR3 protein: CASSGRTGYINEQFF; CDR3 DNA: TGTGCCAGCAGCGGGCGGACAGGGTATATCAATGAGCAGTTCTTC
V gene: TRBV5-4; clone size: -; D gene: TRBD1; J gene: TRBJ2-5; CDR3 protein: CASSYAGTGSKETQYF; CDR3 DNA: TGTGCCAGCAGCTACGCCGGGACAGGGTCGAAAGAGACCCAGTACTTC
V gene: TRBV2; clone size: -; D gene: -; J gene: TRBJ2-3; CDR3 protein: CASRKDLGSTDTQYF; CDR3 DNA: TGTGCCAGCCGCAAAGACTTGGGTTCCACAGATACGCAGTATTTT
V gene: TRBV27; clone size: -; D gene: -; J gene: TRBJ1-5; CDR3 protein: CASRVMGGNQPQHF; CDR3 DNA: TGTGCCAGCAGGGTCATGGGAGGCAATCAGCCCCAGCATTTT
V gene: TRBV29-1; clone size: few; D gene: TRBD1; J gene: TRBJ2-1; CDR3 protein: CSVGQGVYEQFF; CDR3 DNA: TGCAGCGTTGGACAGGGAGTCTATGAGCAGTTCTTC
V gene: TRBV7-2; clone size: -; D gene: TRBD2; J gene: TRBJ2-3; CDR3 protein: CASSLLLAGGPAQYF; CDR3 DNA: TGTGCCAGCAGCTTACTACTAGCGGGGGGACCGGCGCAGTATTTT
V gene: TRBV5-1; clone size: -; D gene: TRBD1; J gene: TRBJ1-2; CDR3 protein: CASSLASPGTGGGSYTF; CDR3 DNA: TGCGCCAGCAGCTTGGCCAGTCCCGGGACAGGGGGTGGCAGCTACACCTTC
V gene: TRBV19; clone size: -; D gene: TRBD1; J gene: TRBJ2-1; CDR3 protein: CASRPIGQGYNEQFF; CDR3 DNA: TGTGCCAGTAGGCCCATTGGACAGGGGTATAATGAGCAGTTCTTC
V gene: TRBV5-1; clone size: -; D gene: TRBD1; J gene: TRBJ1-2; CDR3 protein: CASSLGGQENYGYTF; CDR3 DNA: TGCGCCAGCAGCTTGGGGGGACAGGAAAATTATGGCTACACCTTC
V gene: TRBV5-5; clone size: -; D gene: -; J gene: TRBJ1-5; CDR3 protein: CASSLDPRDQPQHF; CDR3 DNA: TGTGCCAGCAGCTTGGACCCACGGGATCAGCCCCAGCATTTT
V gene: TRBV27; clone size: -; D gene: TRBD1; J gene: TRBJ2-7; CDR3 protein: CASSSRDSYYEQYF; CDR3 DNA: TGTGCCAGCAGTTCCCGGGACAGCTACTACGAGCAGTACTTC
V gene: TRBV19; clone size: -; D gene: -; J gene: TRBJ1-2; CDR3 protein: CASSDIFFKGASSAGNYGYTF; CDR3 DNA: TGTGCCAGTAGCGACATTTTTTTTAAAGGGGCCTCGTCAGCGGGTAACTATGGCTACACCTTC
V gene: TRBV6-1; clone size: -; D gene: -; J gene: TRBJ1-5; CDR3 protein: CASEQSFYQPQHF; CDR3 DNA: TGTGCCAGCGAACAGAGCTTCTATCAGCCCCAGCATTTT
V gene: TRBV6-5; clone size: -; D gene: -; J gene: TRBJ1-1; CDR3 protein: CASSYSISVNTEAFF; CDR3 DNA: TGTGCCAGCAGTTACTCGATTAGCGTTAACACTGAAGCTTTCTTT
V gene: TRBV6-5; clone size: -; D gene: TRBD1; J gene: TRBJ1-6; CDR3 protein: CASSYLQGVSPLHF; CDR3 DNA: TGTGCCAGCAGTTACCTCCAGGGGGTCTCCCCCCTCCACTTT
V gene: TRBV13; clone size: few; D gene: -; J gene: TRBJ1-5; CDR3 protein: CARFGGGRLHQPQHF; CDR3 DNA: TGTGCCAGATTCGGGGGGGGGCGACTCCATCAGCCCCAGCATTTT
V gene: TRBV29-1; clone size: -; D gene: -; J gene: TRBJ1-4; CDR3 protein: CSVEGSGDDEKLFF; CDR3 DNA: TGCAGCGTGGAAGGGTCAGGGGATGACGAAAAACTGTTTTTT
V gene: TRBV19; clone size: -; D gene: -; J gene: TRBJ2-1; CDR3 protein: CASRQGLPLAQYNEQFF; CDR3 DNA: TGTGCCAGTAGGCAAGGACTACCCCTAGCCCAATACAATGAGCAGTTCTTC
V gene: TRBV4-1; clone size: once; D gene: TRBD2; J gene: TRBJ2-3; CDR3 protein: CASSQETGTSGGLQYF; CDR3 DNA: TGCGCCAGCAGCCAGGAGACCGGGACTAGCGGGGGCCTCCAGTATTTT
V gene: TRBV2; clone size: -; D gene: TRBD2; J gene: TRBJ2-7; CDR3 protein: CASRERGDPYEQYF; CDR3 DNA: TGTGCCAGCAGGGAGCGGGGGGACCCCTACGAGCAGTACTTC
V gene: TRBV5-1; clone size: -; D gene: -; J gene: TRBJ2-6; CDR3 protein: CASSLNPGQKSGANVLTF; CDR3 DNA: TGCGCCAGCAGCTTGAATCCGGGACAAAAGTCTGGGGCCAACGTCCTGACTTTC
V gene: TRBV15; clone size: -; D gene: TRBD2; J gene: TRBJ2-3; CDR3 protein: CATRKTSGESDTQYF; CDR3 DNA: TGTGCCACCAGGAAGACTAGCGGGGAATCAGATACGCAGTATTTT
V gene: TRBV7-9; clone size: -; D gene: TRBD1; J gene: TRBJ2-4; CDR3 protein: CASSSDRDRKNIQYF; CDR3 DNA: TGTGCCAGCAGCTCGGACCGGGACAGGAAAAACATTCAGTACTTC
V gene: TRBV5-1; clone size: -; D gene: -; J gene: TRBJ1-1; CDR3 protein: CASSTQGNTEAFF; CDR3 DNA: TGCGCCAGCAGCACCCAGGGGAACACTGAAGCTTTCTTT
V gene: TRBV30; clone size: -; D gene: -; J gene: TRBJ1-1; CDR3 protein: CAWNMIPQRTEAFF; CDR3 DNA: TGTGCCTGGAACATGATACCCCAGCGGACTGAAGCTTTCTTT
V gene: TRBV5-1; clone size: -; D gene: -; J gene: TRBJ1-3; CDR3 protein: CASQNGGGGNTIYF; CDR3 DNA: TGCGCCAGCCAGAACGGGGGTGGTGGAAACACCATATATTTT
V gene: TRBV27; clone size: -; D gene: TRBD1; J gene: TRBJ2-7; CDR3 protein: CASSFTWTGTYEQYF; CDR3 DNA: TGTGCCAGCAGTTTCACTTGGACAGGGACCTACGAGCAGTACTTC
V gene: TRBV7-9; clone size: -; D gene: TRBD1; J gene: TRBJ1-6; CDR3 protein: CASSSWTGPSNSPLHF; CDR3 DNA: TGTGCCAGCAGCTCATGGACAGGGCCCTCAAATTCACCCCTCCACTTT
V gene: TRBV7-9; clone size: -; D gene: TRBD1; J gene: TRBJ2-5; CDR3 protein: CASSLGTGGETQYF; CDR3 DNA: TGTGCCAGCAGCTTGGGGACAGGCGGCGAGACCCAGTACTTC
V gene: TRBV18; clone size: -; D gene: -; J gene: TRBJ2-6; CDR3 protein: CASSPQGNNVLTF; CDR3 DNA: TGTGCCAGCTCACCTCAGGGGAACAACGTCCTGACTTTC
V gene: TRBV5-1; clone size: few; D gene: TRBD1; J gene: TRBJ2-7; CDR3 protein: CASSLGTTGGNPYF; CDR3 DNA: TGCGCCAGCAGCTTGGGGACAACAGGGGGTAATCCGTACTTC